A selection of T cell receptor beta chains follows, all from one sample in a study of blood T cell repertoires in COVID-19. TCRdb keeps only in-frame clones here, not all; method: immunoSEQ multiplex PCR. The table shows under 300,000 clones, with 70% to 90% occurring only once. The sequencing sample was made of peripheral blood. Every receptor here comes from a woman in her sixties or seventies with acute or convalescent COVID-19. Each CDR3 is given with its conserved first and last residue. A D gene is named only where the DNA matches it firmly. Size is stated for part of the rows, as once, few or many counts, or as a class when the clone is expanded.

TRBJ2-5 TRBD2 TRBV5-4 NA 15 CASSFSGGEVETQYF TGTGCCAGCAGCTTTAGCGGGGGAGAGGTGGAGACCCAGTACTTC
TRBJ2-7 NA TRBV30 NA 12 CAWGRGIHEQYF TGTGCCTGGGGTAGGGGAATCCACGAGCAGTACTTC
TRBJ1-2 NA TRBV6-5 NA 14 CASSQGSGGYGYTF TGTGCCAGCAGCCAAGGGTCGGGGGGGTATGGCTACACCTTC
TRBJ2-1 TRBD1 TRBV25-1 NA 14 CASSEPGQHNEQFF TGTGCCAGCAGTGAACCGGGACAGCATAATGAGCAGTTCTTC
TRBJ1-4 TRBD1 TRBV4-2 NA 13 CASETGEGEKLFF TGTGCCAGCGAGACAGGGGAGGGCGAAAAACTGTTTTTT
TRBJ2-3 NA TRBV7-9 NA 16 CASSWGEAGAGDTQYF TGTGCCAGCAGCTGGGGGGAGGCGGGGGCAGGAGATACGCAGTATTTT
TRBJ1-1 NA TRBV20-1 NA 11 CSASGGPEAFF TGCAGTGCTAGTGGGGGCCCTGAAGCTTTCTTT
TRBJ1-2 NA TRBV9 NA 15 CASSRLMSNNYGYTF TGTGCCAGCTCTAGGTTGATGAGTAATAACTATGGCTACACCTTC
TRBJ2-1 TRBD2 TRBV7-9 NA 17 CASSPGLAVYSYNEQFF TGTGCCAGCAGCCCCGGACTAGCGGTTTACTCCTACAATGAGCAGTTCTTC
TRBJ1-4 TRBD1 TRBV5-8 NA 14 CASSSEGADEKLFF TGTGCCAGCAGCTCCGAGGGGGCGGATGAAAAACTGTTTTTT
TRBJ2-7 NA TRBV7-3 once 14 CASSLDGQTYEQYF TGTGCCAGCAGCTTAGATGGACAGACCTACGAGCAGTACTTC
TRBJ2-1 TRBD1 TRBV29-1 NA 15 CSVGGGAGQGNEQFF TGCAGCGTCGGCGGAGGTGCGGGACAGGGCAATGAGCAGTTCTTC
TRBJ1-5 TRBD1 TRBV6-6 NA 15 CASTDRAGGLQPQHF TGTGCCAGCACCGACAGGGCAGGGGGACTGCAGCCCCAGCATTTT
TRBJ2-2 NA TRBV27 NA 11 CASTPIGELFF TGTGCCAGCACCCCCATCGGGGAGCTGTTTTTT
TRBJ2-7 NA TRBV5-4 once 14 CASSLGPGSYEQYF TGTGCCAGCAGCTTGGGCCCCGGCTCCTACGAGCAGTACTTC
TRBJ2-3 NA TRBV6-5 NA 13 CASRLDGTDTQYF TGTGCCAGCAGACTAGACGGCACAGATACGCAGTATTTT
TRBJ2-7 NA TRBV5-4 NA 13 CASSSQGSYEQYF TGTGCCAGCAGCTCCCAGGGCTCCTACGAGCAGTACTTC
TRBJ1-3 NA TRBV5-6 NA 15 CASSPTGYSGNTIYF TGTGCCAGCAGCCCTACAGGGTATTCTGGAAACACCATATATTTT
TRBJ2-7 TRBD1 TRBV15 NA 16 CATSSLPGGWDYEQYF TGTGCCACCAGCAGTCTACCAGGGGGCTGGGACTACGAGCAGTACTTC
TRBJ2-7 TRBD1 TRBV18 NA 14 CASSHRGGTYEQYF TGTGCCAGCTCCCACAGGGGTGGGACCTACGAGCAGTACTTC
TRBJ2-1 NA TRBV10-3 NA 19 CAISHGPSGGGPSYNEQFF TGTGCCATCAGCCACGGGCCCTCCGGCGGGGGCCCTTCCTACAATGAGCAGTTCTTC
TRBJ1-1 NA TRBV6-1 NA 14 CASSEGGANTEAFF TGTGCCAGCAGTGAGGGGGGTGCGAACACTGAAGCTTTCTTT
TRBJ1-1 NA TRBV9 NA 14 CASSAPLGNTEAFF TGTGCCAGCAGCGCCCCTCTAGGAAACACTGAAGCTTTCTTT
TRBJ2-7 NA TRBV14 NA 14 CASSNGRGTYEQYF TGTGCCAGCAGCAATGGACGGGGAACCTACGAGCAGTACTTC
TRBJ1-5 TRBD1 TRBV3-1/TRBV3-2 many 17 CASSQTGTGVRNQPQHF TGTGCCAGCAGCCAGACCGGGACAGGGGTTCGGAATCAGCCCCAGCATTTT
TRBJ1-1 TRBD1 TRBV9 NA 15 CASSISTGTNTEAFF TGTGCCAGCAGTATTTCGACAGGGACGAACACTGAAGCTTTCTTT
TRBJ2-1 TRBD1 TRBV19 NA 15 CASSTPGTGLNEQFF TGTGCCAGTAGTACGCCCGGGACAGGGCTCAATGAGCAGTTCTTC
TRBJ1-5 NA TRBV6-1 NA 13 CASSEALRGAQHF TGTGCCAGCAGTGAAGCGCTTCGAGGAGCCCAGCATTTT
TRBJ1-2 NA TRBV5-6 NA 16 CASSRDTGKINYGYTF TGTGCCAGCAGCCGCGACACAGGAAAAATAAACTATGGCTACACCTTC
TRBJ1-1 TRBD1 TRBV10-2 NA 13 CASSERQGTRAFF TGCGCCAGCAGTGAACGACAGGGGACTCGAGCTTTCTTT
TRBJ1-1 NA TRBV3-1/TRBV3-2 NA 13 CASSPTRGSEAFF TGTGCCAGCAGCCCTACCAGGGGTAGTGAAGCTTTCTTT
TRBJ1-1 NA TRBV6-4 once 13 CASSQEGNTEAFF TGTGCCAGCAGTCAGGAGGGGAACACTGAAGCTTTCTTT
TRBJ2-2 NA TRBV9 NA 15 CASSVGGANTGELFF TGTGCCAGCAGCGTAGGGGGCGCGAACACCGGGGAGCTGTTTTTT
TRBJ1-6 NA TRBV6-1 NA 17 CASSERGGISYNSPLHF TGTGCCAGCAGTGAGAGGGGGGGGATCTCCTATAATTCACCCCTCCACTTT
TRBJ2-1 TRBD1 TRBV24-1 NA 14 CATSDFGTGDEQFF TGTGCCACCAGTGATTTTGGGACAGGGGATGAGCAGTTCTTC
TRBJ2-1 NA TRBV13 once 13 CASSLGVANEQFF TGTGCCAGCAGCTTGGGAGTGGCTAATGAGCAGTTCTTC
TRBJ1-5 TRBD1 TRBV3-1/TRBV3-2 once 18 CASSPPLPTGVSNQPQHF TGTGCCAGCAGCCCGCCCCTCCCTACAGGGGTGAGCAATCAGCCCCAGCATTTT
TRBJ2-3 TRBD2 TRBV7-2 NA 16 CASSLGLGGFTDTQYF TGTGCCAGCAGCTTAGGGTTGGGGGGGTTCACAGATACGCAGTATTTT
TRBJ2-5 TRBD2 TRBV5-1 NA 14 CASSSSAGIETQYF TGCGCCAGCAGCTCGTCAGCGGGAATAGAGACCCAGTACTTC
TRBJ1-1 NA TRBV2 NA 13 CASSGETNTEAFF TGTGCCAGCAGTGGGGAGACTAACACTGAAGCTTTCTTT
TRBJ1-1 NA TRBV5-4 NA 14 CASSLGRDPTEAFF TGTGCCAGCAGCTTAGGCAGGGATCCCACTGAAGCTTTCTTT
TRBJ1-2 TRBD1 TRBV3-1/TRBV3-2 NA 14 CASSLRTGAGGYTF TGTGCCAGCAGCCTTAGGACAGGGGCGGGTGGCTACACCTTC
TRBJ2-7 TRBD2 TRBV2 NA 15 CASSQRLAGMNEQYF TGTGCCAGCAGCCAAAGACTAGCGGGGATGAACGAGCAGTACTTC
TRBJ2-3 TRBD2 TRBV29-1 NA 15 CSITGLAGPTDTQYF TGCAGCATCACTGGACTAGCGGGCCCCACAGATACGCAGTATTTT